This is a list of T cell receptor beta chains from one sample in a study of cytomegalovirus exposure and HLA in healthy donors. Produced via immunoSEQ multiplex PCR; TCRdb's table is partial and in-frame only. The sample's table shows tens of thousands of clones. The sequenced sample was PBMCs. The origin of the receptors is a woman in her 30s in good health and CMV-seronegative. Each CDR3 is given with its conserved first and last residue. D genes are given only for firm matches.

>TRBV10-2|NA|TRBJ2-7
TGCGCCAGCGGGACTCCTCCTTCCTACGAGCAGTACTTC
CASGTPPSYEQYF
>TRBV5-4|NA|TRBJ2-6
TGTGCCAGCAGCGTGCCACAGGGAAAAGGGGCCAACGTCCTGACTTTC
CASSVPQGKGANVLTF
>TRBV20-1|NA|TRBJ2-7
TGCAGTGCTAGTCCCGGGTACGAGCAGTACTTC
CSASPGYEQYF
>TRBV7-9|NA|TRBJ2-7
TGTGCCAGCAGCTTAGTGGGGGGAAACCTTCCCTACGAGCAGTACTTC
CASSLVGGNLPYEQYF
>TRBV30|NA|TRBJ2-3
TGTGCCTGGAGTCGGGGGTCTCAAGATACGCAGTATTTT
CAWSRGSQDTQYF
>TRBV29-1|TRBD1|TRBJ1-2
TGCAGCGTTAGATATTACCGGGACAGGGACGGCTATGGCTACACCTTC
CSVRYYRDRDGYGYTF
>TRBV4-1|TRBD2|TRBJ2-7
TGCGCCAGCAGCCAAGAAGTGTCCCCCTCGGGGGGCGAGCAGTACTTC
CASSQEVSPSGGEQYF
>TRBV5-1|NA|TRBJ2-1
TGCGCCAGCAGCTTTGAAGTGAAAGCTTACAATGAGCAGTTCTTC
CASSFEVKAYNEQFF
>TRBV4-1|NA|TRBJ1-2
TGCGCCAGCAGCCGAGGGGGGGGAGTCCCCTTCTATGGCTACACCTTC
CASSRGGGVPFYGYTF
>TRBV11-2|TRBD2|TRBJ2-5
TGTGCCAGCAGCTTAGAAGGACTAGCGAGGGAGACCCAGTACTTC
CASSLEGLARETQYF
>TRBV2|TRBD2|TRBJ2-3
TGTGCCAGCAGTGATCGTGGACTAGGTACAGATACGCAGTATTTT
CASSDRGLGTDTQYF
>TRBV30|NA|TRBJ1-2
TGTGCCTGGAGGCCGGGAAACTATGGCTACACCTTC
CAWRPGNYGYTF
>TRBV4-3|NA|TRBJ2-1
TGCGCCAGCAGCCAAGGAGGAGGGGACTACAATGAGCAGTTCTTC
CASSQGGGDYNEQFF
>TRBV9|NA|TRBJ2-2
TGTGCCAGCAGCGGGGGGCGCGACACCGGGGAGCTGTTTTTT
CASSGGRDTGELFF
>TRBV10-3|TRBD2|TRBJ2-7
TGTGCCATCAGTAGCGGGGGTACCTACGAGCAGTACTTC
CAISSGGTYEQYF
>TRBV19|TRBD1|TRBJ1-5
TGTGCCAGTAGTACCCAGACAGGGAGTAATCAGCCCCAGCATTTT
CASSTQTGSNQPQHF
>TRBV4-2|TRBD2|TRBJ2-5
TGTGCCAGCAGCCAGGAGCGGGGGGGCCAAGAGACCCAGTACTTC
CASSQERGGQETQYF
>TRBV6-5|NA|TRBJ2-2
TGTGCCAGCAGTGCAGGGCAGGGCACCGGGGAGCTGTTTTTT
CASSAGQGTGELFF
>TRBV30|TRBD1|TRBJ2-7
TGTGCCTGGAGTGTCGGGGTGGGGACAGGGGGCTTCGAGCAGTACTTC
CAWSVGVGTGGFEQYF
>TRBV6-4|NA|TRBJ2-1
TGTGCCAGCAGTGACTCAGCAACGAATGAGCAGTTCTTC
CASSDSATNEQFF
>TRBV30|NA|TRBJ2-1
TGTGCCTGGACTCCTCCCACCGCGGGTGGTAATGAGCAGTTCTTC
CAWTPPTAGGNEQFF
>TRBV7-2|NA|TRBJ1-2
TGTGCCAGCAGCTTAGGGTTGAGATATGGCTACACCTTC
CASSLGLRYGYTF
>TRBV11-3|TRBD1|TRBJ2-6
TGTGCCAGCAGCCAGGGGGCGCGGGGGGCCAACGTCCTGACTTTC
CASSQGARGANVLTF
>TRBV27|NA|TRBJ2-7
TGTGCCAGCAGCCCTCTGTCTTCCGCCTACGAGCAGTACTTC
CASSPLSSAYEQYF
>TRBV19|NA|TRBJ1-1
TGTGCCAGTAAGACTGCTTTCTCAACTGAAGCTTTCTTT
CASKTAFSTEAFF
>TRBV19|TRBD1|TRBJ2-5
TGTGCCAGTAGTTCCCCGACAGGGGGATGGGAGACCCAGTACTTC
CASSSPTGGWETQYF
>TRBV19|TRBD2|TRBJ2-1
TGTGCCAGTAGCCTGGGAGGGTTCTCCTACAATGAGCAGTTCTTC
CASSLGGFSYNEQFF
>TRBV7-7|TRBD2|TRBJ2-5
TGTGCTAGCGGGCCGTGGGCAGAGACCCAGTACTTC
CASGPWAETQYF
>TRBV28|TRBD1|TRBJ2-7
TGTGCCAGCACCCTGGGACAGGGGAGATACGAGCAGTACTTC
CASTLGQGRYEQYF
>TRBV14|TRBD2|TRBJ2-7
TGTGCCAGCAGCCAAATAAGGGGTAGCGGGAGCGAGCAGTACTTC
CASSQIRGSGSEQYF
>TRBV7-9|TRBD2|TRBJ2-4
TGTGCCAGCAGCACGACTAGCGGGGGGGCCGAAAACATTCAGTACTTC
CASSTTSGGAENIQYF
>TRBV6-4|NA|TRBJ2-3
TGTGCCAGCAGCCCCTCCGGGGGCACAGATACGCAGTATTTT
CASSPSGGTDTQYF
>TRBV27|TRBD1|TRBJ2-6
TGTGCCAGCAGCCTGCAGGGGGCTGGGGCCAACGTCCTGACTTTC
CASSLQGAGANVLTF
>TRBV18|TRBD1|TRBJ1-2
TGTGCCAGCTCACCCGGGACAGGGGGCATATTCTATGGCTACACCTTC
CASSPGTGGIFYGYTF
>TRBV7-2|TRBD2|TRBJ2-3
TGTGCCAGCAGCTTAGTAGTAGCGGGAGGGCATACAGATACGCAGTATTTT
CASSLVVAGGHTDTQYF
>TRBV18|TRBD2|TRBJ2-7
TGTGCCAGCTCACCTCCGGGACTAGCGGGGGGGAGGCAGTACTTC
CASSPPGLAGGRQYF
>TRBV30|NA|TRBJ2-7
TGTGCCTGGACCCCAGCAGGGGCCAATCTCGGGCAGTACTTC
CAWTPAGANLGQYF
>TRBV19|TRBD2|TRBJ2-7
TGTGCCAGTAGTGCGGGACTAGCGATTGAGCAGTACTTC
CASSAGLAIEQYF
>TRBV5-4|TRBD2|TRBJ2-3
TGTGCCAGCAGCTTTCGGGGGGGGCGGGAGACGCAGTATTTT
CASSFRGGRETQYF
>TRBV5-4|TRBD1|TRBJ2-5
TGTGCCAGCAGCACCACACAGGGGGGACAAGAGACCCAGTACTTC
CASSTTQGGQETQYF
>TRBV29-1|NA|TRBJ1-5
TGCAGCGTTGAGATAGGAGGGGCCCAGCATTTT
CSVEIGGAQHF
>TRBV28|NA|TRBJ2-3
TGTGCCAGCAGTCCCCCGGGACTGCTACAGTATTTT
CASSPPGLLQYF
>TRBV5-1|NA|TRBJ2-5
TGCGCCAGCAGCCCGTACCAAGAGACCCAGTACTTC
CASSPYQETQYF
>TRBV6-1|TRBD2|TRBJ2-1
TGTGCCAGCAGTGGGGGGACTAGCGGGCCCGACTACAATGAGCAGTTCTTC
CASSGGTSGPDYNEQFF
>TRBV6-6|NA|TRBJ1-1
TGTGCCAGCAGTTATCAGGGGCGCATGGCTGAAGCTTTCTTT
CASSYQGRMAEAFF
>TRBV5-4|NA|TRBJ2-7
TGTGCCAGCAGCTTGGTCGGGGGTGCCTACGAGCAGTACTTC
CASSLVGGAYEQYF
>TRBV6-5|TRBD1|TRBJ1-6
TGTGCCAGCAGTTACGAGAGACAGGGAAATTCACCCCTCCACTTT
CASSYERQGNSPLHF
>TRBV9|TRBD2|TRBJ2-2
TGTGCCAGCAGCGTAGGACTAGCGGGGCCTACCGGGGAGCTGTTTTTT
CASSVGLAGPTGELFF
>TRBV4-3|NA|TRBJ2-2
TGCGCCAGCAGCCAAGGAGCCGCGGGGGCGGGCCGGGAGCTGTTTTTT
CASSQGAAGAGRELFF
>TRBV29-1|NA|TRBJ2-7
TGCAGCGTGAGGGGACAAGACTACGAGCAGTACTTC
CSVRGQDYEQYF
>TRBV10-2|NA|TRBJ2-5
TGCGCCAGCAGTGAGTCTCGAGGGACAACACAAGAGACCCAGTACTTC
CASSESRGTTQETQYF